The 21 T cell receptor beta chains below were found in one sample sequenced in a study of shared clonotypes between healthy human individuals. Assay used: immunoSEQ multiplex PCR; TCRdb lists only in-frame clones, some missing. Among 600,000 to 750,000 clones listed, 72% were seen once. Input material: memory CD4+ T cells sorted from blood. Subset denoted: CD45RA-negative fraction. These receptors were taken from a woman in her 30s in good health.

V is TRBV18 and J is TRBJ2-7; tentative D call: TRBD2 (5 bases). The CDR3 covers 14 residues. Germline values: CDR1 KGHSH, CDR2 LQKENI. Trimming shortened V by 3 bases and J by 2 bases, and 11 bases separated the two germline ends. This chain's CDR3 is CASSPGASTYEQYF. CDR3 nucleotides: TGTGCCAGCTCACCGGGAGCCTCGACCTACGAGCAGTACTTC.

This clone was seen a few times. V usage is TRBV28 and J usage is TRBJ1-2; the D is unclear. Germline assignment: CDR1 MDHEN and CDR2 SYDVKM. Trimming took off 7 bases at V and 2 bases at J, with 8 bases between the two ends. The CDR3 is 12 amino acids. The CDR3, as DNA: TGTGCCAGCACTGAACAGAACTATGGCTACACCTTC. Its translation is CASTEQNYGYTF.

This clone has only one observation. V and J are TRBV7-2 and TRBJ2-2; D unclear. With 3 bases removed from V and 4 bases from J, the gap between germline ends came to 3 bases. Germline lookup yields CDR1 SGHTA and CDR2 FQGNSA. The CDR3 is made up of 12 amino acids. The CDR3, as DNA: TGTGCCAGCAGCTTTACCACCGGGGAGCTGTTTTTT. As protein: CASSFTTGELFF.

There are many counts of this clone. This chain links TRBV30 with TRBJ2-7; possibly TRBD1 or TRBD2 for D (5 bases each). V was trimmed by 3 bases and J by 4 bases, leaving 13 bases between them. The germline gives CDR1 GTSNPN, CDR2 SVGIG (reference sequence). The CDR3 is made up of 13 amino acids. The CDR3 is CAWRGPSLYEQYF. The CDR3 nucleotides are TGTGCCTGGAGGGGGCCTAGCTTATACGAGCAGTACTTC.

CDR3 sequence: CASRGFRWGLGKNIQYF. In DNA form, the CDR3 reads TGTGCCAGCAGGGGTTTCCGCTGGGGTTTGGGCAAAAACATTCAGTACTTC. This chain connects TRBV28 to TRBJ2-4, with D hard to call. The CDR3 has 17 residues. The ends were cut back, 6 bases at V and 3 bases at J, with 21 bases in the middle. Germline V gives CDR1 MDHEN, CDR2 SYDVKM. The complete variable domain, with remaining parts taken from reference TRBV28 and TRBJ2-4, reads DVKVTQSSRYLVKRTGEKVFLECVQDMDHENMFWYRQDPGLGLRLIYFSYDVKMKEKGDIPEGYSVSREKKERFSLILESASTNQTSMYLCASRGFRWGLGKNIQYFGAGTRLSVL.

As to this clone: This likely traces to a read error, being one base from a far larger clone. The chain combines TRBV5-4 with TRBJ2-7; D uncertain. CDR1 is SGHNT, CDR2 YYREEE, per germline (reference sequence). The CDR3 totals 13 residues. Trimming cost V 0 bases and J 6 bases, with 10 bases left between them. In nucleotides, the CDR3 is TGTGCCAGCAGCTTGGCTCTACAGCTCGAGCAGTACTTC. Translating gives CASSLALQLEQYF.

The gene calls are TRBV21-1 and TRBJ1-3. TRBV21-1 is a listed pseudogene. This CDR3 has 10 residues. The CDR3 sequence: CASSKDTIYF. Written as DNA, the CDR3 is TGTGCCAGCAGCAAAGACACCATATATTTT.

This clone was seen ten or more times. This rearrangement joins TRBV28 to TRBJ2-5, with 7 positions matching TRBD1. After removal of 5 bases from V and 5 bases from J, the junction contained 17 bases not matched to a gene. The germline V gene encodes CDR1 MDHEN and CDR2 SYDVKM. This CDR3 has 17 amino acids. The CDR3: CASSETKTGRSWETQYF. CDR3 sequence (DNA): TGTGCCAGCAGTGAAACTAAGACAGGGCGTTCGTGGGAGACCCAGTACTTC.

The chain carries TRBV28 and TRBJ1-4; TRBD1 agrees at 9 bases. Losses at the gene ends were 4 bases for V and 7 bases for J; bases not matched to a gene: 13. From germline, CDR1 is MDHEN and CDR2 SYDVKM. The length of the CDR3 is 17 residues. The CDR3: CASSSRQQGARGEKLFF. The DNA for the CDR3 is TGTGCCAGCAGTTCACGACAACAGGGGGCGCGTGGTGAAAAACTGTTTTTT.

The chain uses TRBV4-1 and TRBJ2-1; no definite D call. Per germline, CDR1 MGHRA and CDR2 YSYEKL. The CDR3 runs to 16 residues. Trimming left V 0 bases short and J 4 bases short, with 13 bases between. CDR3 nucleotides: TGCGCCAGCAGCCAAGACGTTATGGTAGGTTACAATGAGCAGTTCTTC. Translated: CASSQDVMVGYNEQFF.

The chain uses TRBV7-9 and TRBJ1-4, with a tentative D call TRBD1 (5 bases). V was shortened by 5 bases and J by 4 bases, with 14 bases between the two germline ends. CDR3 length: 15 residues. Germline assignment: CDR1 SEHNR and CDR2 FQNEAQ (reference sequence). CDR3 nucleotides: TGTGCCAGCAGCGCGGACATTTGGGGTAATGAAAAACTGTTTTTT. It codes for CASSADIWGNEKLFF.

The chain recombines TRBV7-9 with TRBJ2-5; perhaps TRBD2 as D (5 bases). CDR3 length: 14 residues. CDR1 and CDR2 (germline): SEHNR, FQNEAQ (reference sequence). Between the trimmed V and J ends, which lost 5 bases and 1 base, there was a span of 11 bases. The CDR3 is CASSQEGLQETQYF. Written as DNA, the CDR3 is TGTGCCAGCAGCCAAGAGGGTCTCCAAGAGACCCAGTACTTC.

V usage is TRBV25-1 and J usage is TRBJ2-7; D possibly corresponds to TRBD1 (6 bases). Trimming took off 4 bases at V and 2 bases at J, with 15 bases between the two ends. This CDR3 contains 15 residues. Per the germline V gene, CDR1 is MGHDK and CDR2 is SYGVNS. Written as DNA, the CDR3 is TGTGCCAGCAGTGGAACAACAGGGTTCCCCTACGAGCAGTACTTC. It specifies CASSGTTGFPYEQYF.

The CDR3: CATMGGGEKLFF. CDR3 coding DNA: TGTGCCACCATGGGGGGAGGGGAAAAACTGTTTTTT. The chain has TRBV15 and TRBJ1-4, with D possibly TRBD1 on 5 matching bases. The germline V gene has CDR1 LNHNV and CDR2 YYDKDF (reference sequence). Trimming took 7 bases from V and 8 from J, leaving 11 bases between them. CDR3 length: 12 residues. The entire variable domain, with the rest obtained from reference TRBV15 and TRBJ1-4, is as follows: DAMVIQNPRYQVTQFGKPVTLSCSQTLNHNVMYWYQQKSSQAPKLLFHYYDKDFNNEADTPDNFQSRRPNTSFCFLDIRSPGLGDTAMYLCATMGGGEKLFFGSGTQLSVL.

The rearrangement joins TRBV5-1 to TRBJ2-1, with TRBD1 identical over 7 bases. The V gene's germline CDR1 is SGHRS and CDR2 YFSETQ. V trimming: 4 bases; J trimming: 4 bases; junction bases outside the gene matches: 2. The CDR3 length is 13 residues. The CDR3 loop is CASSQGQYNEQFF. The CDR3 coding sequence is TGCGCCAGCAGCCAGGGACAGTACAATGAGCAGTTCTTC.

Only a few counts were recorded for this clone. The chain uses TRBV6-6 and TRBJ2-1; 9 bases are a match to TRBD1. The CDR3 is made up of 14 amino acids. Germline-derived CDR1 and CDR2 are MNHNY and SVGAGI (reference sequence). The J segment lost 11 bases and the V segment lost 8 bases, leaving 13 bases of the junction unmatched. CDR3 residues: CASGPGQGPRKQFF. The CDR3, as DNA: TGTGCCAGCGGGCCGGGACAGGGCCCTCGTAAGCAGTTCTTC.

The count of this clone is one. The gene calls are TRBV19 and TRBJ1-5; D perhaps matches TRBD1 (6 bases). Germline V lookup: CDR1 LNHDA, CDR2 SQIVND (reference sequence). V lost 0 bases to trimming and J lost 4 bases, with 13 bases between them. The CDR3 consists of 16 residues. The CDR3 protein is CASSIEETGINQPQHF. In DNA form, the CDR3 reads TGTGCCAGTAGTATAGAAGAAACAGGGATAAATCAGCCCCAGCATTTT.

This clone was counted a single time. The chain uses TRBV6-5 and TRBJ2-7; 9 bases agree with TRBD1. V lost 0 bases and J lost 3; bases outside the gene matches: 3. The V gene's germline CDR1 is MNHEY and CDR2 SVGAGI. This CDR3 region has 15 residues. The DNA for the CDR3 is TGTGCCAGCAGTTACTCGCTGGGACAGGGCTACGAGCAGTACTTC. It encodes CASSYSLGQGYEQYF.

The chain recombines TRBV28 with TRBJ2-7; D gene ambiguous. This CDR3 is built from 12 residues. V shed 6 bases and J shed 9 bases, with 15 bases lying between them. Germline V gene sequence: CDR1 MDHEN, CDR2 SYDVKM. CDR3 protein: CASSSRPLGQYF. In DNA, the CDR3 is TGTGCCAGCAGCTCAAGACCGCTCGGGCAGTACTTC.

This chain links TRBV28 with TRBJ1-2; TRBD1 matches 8 bases. CDR1 MDHEN and CDR2 SYDVKM come from the germline V gene. Germline trimming cut 3 bases from V and 7 bases from J; bases unmatched to any gene: 7. The CDR3 extends over 14 amino acids. The CDR3: CASSLEQGGFGYTF. As DNA, the CDR3 is TGTGCCAGCAGTTTGGAACAGGGGGGGTTTGGCTACACCTTC.

The rearrangement joins TRBV6-6 to TRBJ2-7, with 9 bases matching TRBD2. The ends lost 8 bases at V and 5 bases at J; junction bases unmatched: 10. Germline-derived CDR1 and CDR2 are MNHNY and SVGAGI (reference sequence). The CDR3 is 14 amino acids. CDR3 sequence (DNA): TGTGCCAGCCGCACTAGGGGCGGGAGGGACGAGCAGTACTTC. Translation: CASRTRGGRDEQYF.